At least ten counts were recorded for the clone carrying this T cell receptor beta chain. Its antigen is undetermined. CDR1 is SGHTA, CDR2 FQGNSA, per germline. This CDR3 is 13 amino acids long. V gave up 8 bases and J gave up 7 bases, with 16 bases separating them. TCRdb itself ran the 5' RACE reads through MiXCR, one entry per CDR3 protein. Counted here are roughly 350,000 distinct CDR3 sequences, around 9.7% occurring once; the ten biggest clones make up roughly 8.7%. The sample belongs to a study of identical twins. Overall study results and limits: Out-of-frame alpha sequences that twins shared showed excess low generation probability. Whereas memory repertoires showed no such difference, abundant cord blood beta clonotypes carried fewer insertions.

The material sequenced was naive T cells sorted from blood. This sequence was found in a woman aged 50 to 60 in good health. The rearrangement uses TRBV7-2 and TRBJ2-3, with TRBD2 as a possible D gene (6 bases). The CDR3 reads CASLGLALYTQYF. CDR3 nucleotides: TGTGCCAGCCTTGGGCTAGCGTTATATACGCAGTATTTT.